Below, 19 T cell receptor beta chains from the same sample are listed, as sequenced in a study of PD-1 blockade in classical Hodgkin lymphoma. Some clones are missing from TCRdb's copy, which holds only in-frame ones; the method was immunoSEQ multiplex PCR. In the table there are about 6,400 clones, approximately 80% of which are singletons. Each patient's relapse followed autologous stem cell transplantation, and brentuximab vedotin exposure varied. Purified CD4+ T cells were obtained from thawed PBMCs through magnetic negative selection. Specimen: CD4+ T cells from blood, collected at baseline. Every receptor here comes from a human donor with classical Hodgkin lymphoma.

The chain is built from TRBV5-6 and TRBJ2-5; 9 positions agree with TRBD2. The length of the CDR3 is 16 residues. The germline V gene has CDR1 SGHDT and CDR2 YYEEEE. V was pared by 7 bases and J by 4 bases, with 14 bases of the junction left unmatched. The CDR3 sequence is CASQGMERGATETQYF. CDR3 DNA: TGTGCCAGCCAAGGGATGGAGCGGGGGGCAACAGAGACCCAGTACTTC.

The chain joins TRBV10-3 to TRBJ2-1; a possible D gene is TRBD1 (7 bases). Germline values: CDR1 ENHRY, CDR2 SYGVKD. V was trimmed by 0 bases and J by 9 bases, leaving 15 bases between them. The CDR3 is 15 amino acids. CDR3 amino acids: CAISESSQGGSEQFF. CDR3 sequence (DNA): TGTGCCATCAGTGAGTCTTCCCAGGGGGGCAGTGAGCAGTTCTTC.

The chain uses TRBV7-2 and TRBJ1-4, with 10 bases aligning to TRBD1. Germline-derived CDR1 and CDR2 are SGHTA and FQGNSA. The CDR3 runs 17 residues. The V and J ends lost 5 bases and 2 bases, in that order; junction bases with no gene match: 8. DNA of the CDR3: TGTGCCAGCAGCCCGTTAAGGGGACAGGGGACTAATGAAAAACTGTTTTTT. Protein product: CASSPLRGQGTNEKLFF. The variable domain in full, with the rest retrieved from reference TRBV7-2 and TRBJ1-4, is GAGVSQSPSNKVTEKGKDVELRCDPISGHTALYWYRQSLGQGLEFLIYFQGNSAPDKSGLPSDRFSAERTGGSVSTLTIQRTQQEDSAVYLCASSPLRGQGTNEKLFFGSGTQLSVL.

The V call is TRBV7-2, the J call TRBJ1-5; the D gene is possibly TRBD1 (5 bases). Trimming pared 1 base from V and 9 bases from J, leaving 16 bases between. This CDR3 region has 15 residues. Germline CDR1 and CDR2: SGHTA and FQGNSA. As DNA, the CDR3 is TGTGCCAGCAGCTTAGGAGGCGGGGCTCTTGGGCCCCAGCATTTT. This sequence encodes CASSLGGGALGPQHF.

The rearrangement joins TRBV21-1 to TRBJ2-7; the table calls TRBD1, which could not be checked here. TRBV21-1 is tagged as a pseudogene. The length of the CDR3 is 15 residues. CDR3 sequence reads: CASSKRSQHSYEQYF. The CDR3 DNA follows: TGTGCCAGCAGCAAAAGGTCACAGCATTCCTACGAGCAGTACTTC.

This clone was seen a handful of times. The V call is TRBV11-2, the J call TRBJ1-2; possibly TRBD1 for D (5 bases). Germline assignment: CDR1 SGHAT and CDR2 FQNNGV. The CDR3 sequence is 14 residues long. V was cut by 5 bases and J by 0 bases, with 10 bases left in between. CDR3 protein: CASSPATANYGYTF. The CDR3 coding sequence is TGTGCCAGCAGCCCAGCGACAGCTAACTATGGCTACACCTTC.

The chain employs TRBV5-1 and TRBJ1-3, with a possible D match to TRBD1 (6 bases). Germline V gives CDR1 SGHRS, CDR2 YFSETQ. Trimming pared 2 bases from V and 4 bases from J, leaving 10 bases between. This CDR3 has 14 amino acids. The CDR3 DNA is TGCGCCAGCAGCTTATGGGGGACAGGAAACACCATATATTTT. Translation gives CASSLWGTGNTIYF.

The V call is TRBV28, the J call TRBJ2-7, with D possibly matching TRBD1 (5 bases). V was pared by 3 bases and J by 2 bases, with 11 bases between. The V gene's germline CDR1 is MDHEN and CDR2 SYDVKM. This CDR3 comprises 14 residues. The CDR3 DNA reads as TGTGCCAGCAGTTTCCAGGGTCACACCTACGAGCAGTACTTC. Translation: CASSFQGHTYEQYF. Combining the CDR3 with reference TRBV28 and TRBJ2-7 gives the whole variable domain DVKVTQSSRYLVKRTGEKVFLECVQDMDHENMFWYRQDPGLGLRLIYFSYDVKMKEKGDIPEGYSVSREKKERFSLILESASTNQTSMYLCASSFQGHTYEQYFGPGTRLTVT.

CDR3: CASSPDRVTQYF. The CDR3 nucleotides are TGTGCCAGCAGCCCGGACAGGGTAACGCAGTATTTT. The chain couples TRBV7-2 to TRBJ2-3; 8 nucleotides align to TRBD1. In germline, CDR1 is SGHTA, CDR2 FQGNSA. This CDR3 region has 12 residues. After removal of 5 bases from V and 9 bases from J, the junction contained 4 bases not matched to a gene.

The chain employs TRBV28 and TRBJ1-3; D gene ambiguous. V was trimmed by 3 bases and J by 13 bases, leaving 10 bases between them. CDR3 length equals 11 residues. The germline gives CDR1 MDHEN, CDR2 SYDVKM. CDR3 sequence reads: CASSFEAAIYF. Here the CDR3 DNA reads TGTGCCAGCAGTTTCGAGGCGGCTATATATTTT.

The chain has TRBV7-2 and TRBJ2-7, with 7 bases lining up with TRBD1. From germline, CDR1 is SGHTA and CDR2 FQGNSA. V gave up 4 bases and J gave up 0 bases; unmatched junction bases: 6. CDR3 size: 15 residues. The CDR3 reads CASSSQTGSSYEQYF. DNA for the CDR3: TGTGCCAGCAGCTCGCAGACAGGGAGCTCCTACGAGCAGTACTTC. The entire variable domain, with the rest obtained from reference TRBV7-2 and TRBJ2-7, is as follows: GAGVSQSPSNKVTEKGKDVELRCDPISGHTALYWYRQSLGQGLEFLIYFQGNSAPDKSGLPSDRFSAERTGGSVSTLTIQRTQQEDSAVYLCASSSQTGSSYEQYFGPGTRLTVT.

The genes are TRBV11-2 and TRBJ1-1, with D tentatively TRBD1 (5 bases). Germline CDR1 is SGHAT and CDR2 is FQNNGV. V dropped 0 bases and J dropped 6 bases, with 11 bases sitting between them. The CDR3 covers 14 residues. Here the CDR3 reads CASSLDPGSSEAFF. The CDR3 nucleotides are TGTGCCAGCAGCTTAGATCCAGGGAGCTCTGAAGCTTTCTTT.

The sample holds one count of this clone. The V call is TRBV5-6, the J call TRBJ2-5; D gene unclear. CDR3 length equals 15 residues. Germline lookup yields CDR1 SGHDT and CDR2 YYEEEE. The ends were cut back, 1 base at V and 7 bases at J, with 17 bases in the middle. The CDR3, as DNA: TGTGCCAGCAGCTTGCGTCGAGTCCCCCCAGGGACCCAGTACTTC. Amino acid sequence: CASSLRRVPPGTQYF. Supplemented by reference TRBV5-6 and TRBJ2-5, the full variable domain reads DAGVTQSPTHLIKTRGQQVTLRCSPKSGHDTVSWYQQALGQGPQFIFQYYEEEERQRGNFPDRFSGHQFPNYSSELNVNALLLGDSALYLCASSLRRVPPGTQYFGPGTRLLVL.

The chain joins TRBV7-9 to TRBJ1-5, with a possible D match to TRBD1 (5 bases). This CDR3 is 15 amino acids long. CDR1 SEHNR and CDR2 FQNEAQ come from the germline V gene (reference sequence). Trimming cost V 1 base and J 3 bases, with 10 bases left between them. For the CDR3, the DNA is TGTGCCAGCAGCTTAGGATCAGGGACCAATCAGCCCCAGCATTTT. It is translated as CASSLGSGTNQPQHF.

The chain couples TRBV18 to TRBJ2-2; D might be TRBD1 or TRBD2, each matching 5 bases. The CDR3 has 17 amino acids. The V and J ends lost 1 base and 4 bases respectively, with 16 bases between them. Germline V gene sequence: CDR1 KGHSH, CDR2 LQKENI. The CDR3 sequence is CASSPRDPGRTTGELFF. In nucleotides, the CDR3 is TGTGCCAGCTCACCACGGGACCCCGGCCGAACCACCGGGGAGCTGTTTTTT.

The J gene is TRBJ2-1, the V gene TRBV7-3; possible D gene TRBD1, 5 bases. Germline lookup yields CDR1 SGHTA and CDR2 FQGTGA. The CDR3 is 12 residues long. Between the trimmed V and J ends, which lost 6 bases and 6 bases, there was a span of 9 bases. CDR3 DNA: TGTGCCAGCAGGGGGCGCAGCAATGAGCAGTTCTTC. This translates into CASRGRSNEQFF.

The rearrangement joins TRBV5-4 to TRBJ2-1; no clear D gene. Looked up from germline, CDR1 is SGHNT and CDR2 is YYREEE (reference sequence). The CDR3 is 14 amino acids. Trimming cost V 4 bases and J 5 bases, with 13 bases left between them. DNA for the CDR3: TGTGCCAGCAGCCTATTATCGGGCCACAATGAGCAGTTCTTC. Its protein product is CASSLLSGHNEQFF.

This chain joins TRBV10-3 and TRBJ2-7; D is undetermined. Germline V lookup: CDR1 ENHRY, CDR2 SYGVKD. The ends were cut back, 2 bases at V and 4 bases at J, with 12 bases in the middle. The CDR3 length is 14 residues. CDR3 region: CAISERASGYEQYF. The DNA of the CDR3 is TGTGCCATCAGTGAGAGGGCCTCCGGATACGAGCAGTACTTC.

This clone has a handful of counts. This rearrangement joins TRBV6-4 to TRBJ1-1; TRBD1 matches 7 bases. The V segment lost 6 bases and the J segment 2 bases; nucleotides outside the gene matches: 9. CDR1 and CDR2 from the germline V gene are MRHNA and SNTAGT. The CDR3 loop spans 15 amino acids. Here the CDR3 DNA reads TGTGCCAGCAGAAACCGGACAGGCGCTAACACTGAAGCTTTCTTT. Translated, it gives CASRNRTGANTEAFF.